The sequence of this TCR beta chain was determined in a study of blood T cell repertoires in COVID-19. V dropped 1 base and J dropped 5 bases, with 8 bases sitting between them. The CDR3 contains 13 residues. CDR1 and CDR2 from the germline V gene are MGHRA and YSYEKL. The assay was immunoSEQ multiplex PCR, and TCRdb's table has in-frame clones only and misses some. The repertoire holds 64,000 or so clones, with roughly 80% as singletons. This chain uses TRBV4-1 with TRBJ2-5, with D perhaps TRBD1 (5 bases). Sample: peripheral blood. This receptor was obtained from a human donor in a cohort sampled during active COVID-19. The CDR3 sequence: CASSQAGWETQYF. The CDR3 DNA sequence: TGCGCCAGCAGCCAAGCAGGGTGGGAGACCCAGTACTTC.